This T cell receptor (beta chain) was identified in a study of T cell responses to AZD1222 COVID-19 vaccine. Study-wide results and limits: Samples come after the peak T cell response, not at day 14. A rise in Spike-specific TCR breadth and depth followed two AZD1222 doses.

This CDR3 has 15 amino acids. CDR1 is SGDLS and CDR2 is YYNGEE in the germline V gene. The V and J ends lost 0 bases and 4 bases respectively, with 12 bases between them. Produced via immunoSEQ multiplex PCR; TCRdb's table is partial and in-frame only. The sample contains some 24,000 clones, about 86% of which appear only once. With respect to this clone: The antigen is unknown.

This material consisted of peripheral blood, taken 28 days after the second AZD1222 dose. This clonotype was obtained from an adult who received the AZD1222 COVID-19 vaccine. V and J are TRBV9 and TRBJ2-3; the D call may be TRBD1 or TRBD2 (5 bases each). The CDR3 DNA reads as TGTGCCAGCAGCGTAGGATTAGTGGGGGCAGATACGCAGTATTTT. It yields the protein CASSVGLVGADTQYF. The entire variable domain, with the rest obtained from reference TRBV9 and TRBJ2-3, is as follows: DSGVTQTPKHLITATGQRVTLRCSPRSGDLSVYWYQQSLDQGLQFLIQYYNGEERAKGNILERFSAQQFPDLHSELNLSSLELGDSALYFCASSVGLVGADTQYFGPGTRLTVL.